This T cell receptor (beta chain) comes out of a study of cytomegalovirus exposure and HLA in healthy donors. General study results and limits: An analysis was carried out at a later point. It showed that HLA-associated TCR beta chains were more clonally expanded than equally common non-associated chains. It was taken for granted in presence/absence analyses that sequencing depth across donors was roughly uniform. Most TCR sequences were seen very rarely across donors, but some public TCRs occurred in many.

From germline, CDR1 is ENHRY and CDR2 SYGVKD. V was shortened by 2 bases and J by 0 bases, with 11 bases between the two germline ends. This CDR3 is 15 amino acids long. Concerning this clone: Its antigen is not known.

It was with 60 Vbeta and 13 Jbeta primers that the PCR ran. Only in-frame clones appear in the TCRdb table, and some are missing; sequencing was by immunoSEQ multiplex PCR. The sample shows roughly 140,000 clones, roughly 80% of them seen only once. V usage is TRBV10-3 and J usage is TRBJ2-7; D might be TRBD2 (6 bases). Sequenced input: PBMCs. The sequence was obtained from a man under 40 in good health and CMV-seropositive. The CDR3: CAISEKAGNSYEQYF. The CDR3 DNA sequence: TGTGCCATCAGTGAGAAGGCGGGAAACTCCTACGAGCAGTACTTC.